The text below deals with one T cell receptor (beta chain). Replicate PCRs run on unsorted PBMC used roughly 320 ng DNA, which was about 30,000 T cell genomes. Some clones are missing from TCRdb's copy, which holds only in-frame ones; the method was immunoSEQ multiplex PCR. The table lists about 480,000 clones, 75% to 85% of them singletons, with about an eighth in the top ten. The entry originates in a study of shared clonotypes between healthy human individuals. In germline, CDR1 is SGHTA, CDR2 FQGTGA. Deletions cut 0 bases from V and 4 bases from J, with 9 bases between. CDR3 length equals 14 residues.

The source of this sequence is a woman aged 40 to 55 in good health. Some clones in this sample may be carry-over from other donors' samples. The sequenced material came from PBMCs. V and J are TRBV7-3 and TRBJ1-1; tentatively, D is TRBD1 (6 bases). As DNA, the CDR3 is TGTGCCAGCAGCTTAACAGGGGGTTTCACTGAAGCTTTCTTT. Its translation: CASSLTGGFTEAFF.